This T cell receptor beta chain was documented in a study of blood T cell repertoires in COVID-19. Method: immunoSEQ multiplex PCR; TCRdb's copy keeps in-frame clones and lacks some. The sample has hundreds of thousands of clones, 80% to 90% seen once. Trimming cost V 4 bases and J 0 bases, with 4 bases left between them. The CDR3 covers 13 residues. The origin of this receptor is a man aged 45-65 years who had been exposed to COVID-19. The chain carries TRBV12-3 or TRBV12-4 and TRBJ1-5; D not resolved. The sequenced sample was PBMCs or T cells enriched from blood (not recorded which). The CDR3 is CASSYLSNQPQHF. In DNA form, the CDR3 reads TGTGCCAGCAGTTATCTTAGCAATCAGCCCCAGCATTTT.